Only a few counts were recorded for the clone carrying this T cell receptor beta chain. CDR1 is LGHNA and CDR2 is YNFKEQ in the germline V gene. The CDR3 is 14 amino acids. V was cut by 0 bases and J by 8 bases, with 13 bases left in between. The record originates from a study of response to subunit inactivated influenza vaccine. TCRdb reanalysed the RT-PCR reads using MiXCR and keeps one entry per CDR3 protein. The sample carries roughly 500,000 distinct CDR3 sequences, around 25% recorded once. The sample was also reused in another study, on T cells expressing NK-cell markers. Turning to that study: UMIs accompanied the 5'RACE template switching by which TCR beta cDNA was made. Investigators obtained TCR beta repertoires from sorted CD3+CD56+NKG2C+, CD3+CD56+NKG2C- and CD3+CD56-NKG2C+ T cells. The sequencing cohort of eight donors included seven HCMV-seropositive individuals and one seronegative individual.

The origin of this receptor is a man aged 45-60 years who received an inactivated influenza vaccine. The sample in question was CD4+ T cells sorted from PBMCs, obtained about 13 days after vaccination. The V call is TRBV4-2, the J call TRBJ1-1; D is unclear. CDR3 in DNA: TGTGCCAGCAGCCAAGATCCCAGCCTAATAGAAGCTTTCTTT. Its protein is CASSQDPSLIEAFF.